This note documents a single TCR beta chain sequence. The record originates from a study of control samples from healthy donors and cancer patients. Profiled with immunoSEQ multiplex PCR; TCRdb holds only in-frame clones, not every one. The table includes about 150,000 clones, approximately 94% detected once. This sequence originates from a woman aged 18-29 years in good health. Sample: blood.

Written as DNA, the CDR3 is TGTGCCAGCAGCCAAATGTTCCCGGGACTGAGGCATGAAAAACTGTTTTTT. Translating it yields CASSQMFPGLRHEKLFF. V usage is TRBV3-1 (or the pseudogene TRBV3-2) and J usage is TRBJ1-4; maybe TRBD1 (5 bases). Per germline, CDR1 LGHDT and CDR2 YNNKEL (reference sequence). CDR3 length equals 17 residues. V lost 2 bases and J lost 6, with 19 bases in between.